This T cell receptor beta chain was sequenced in a study of blood T cell repertoires in COVID-19. As for the study in general: Both acute and convalescent COVID-19 samples were obtained from the United States, Italy and Spain.

During active infection, Seattle patients enrolled and were then monitored through disease. Authors' methods: Counts of nucleated cells, estimated from reference gene primer amplification, were obtained. TCRdb's table, derived via immunoSEQ multiplex PCR, lists solely in-frame clones and lacks some. V, J and clone size derive from that table, while D and trimming were established from the DNA sequence. The data contain approximately 25,000 clones, approximately 75% of them seen just once; the ten biggest clones take up 2.5%. CDR3 size: 16 residues. Germline V gene data show CDR1 as LNHDA and CDR2 as SQIVND (reference sequence). Unmatched junction bases numbered 8, after V lost 4 bases and J lost 4 bases.

The sequence was collected from a woman aged 70-85 years with COVID-19, enrolled during active disease. The material sequenced was peripheral blood. V usage is TRBV19 and J usage is TRBJ1-1, with 11 bases identical to TRBD1. The CDR3 DNA reads as TGTGCCAGTAGTACCGGACAGGGGGCCTGGGGCACTGAAGCTTTCTTT. It yields the protein CASSTGQGAWGTEAFF. The whole variable domain, filled in from reference TRBV19 and TRBJ1-1, reads DGGITQSPKYLFRKEGQNVTLSCEQNLNHDAMYWYRQDPGQGLRLIYYSQIVNDFQKGDIAEGYSVSREKKESFPLTVTSAQKNPTAFYLCASSTGQGAWGTEAFFGQGTRLTVV.